This T cell receptor beta chain was retrieved from a study of cytomegalovirus exposure and HLA in healthy donors (dated by TCRdb to 2016 to 2017). Looking at the study overall: According to an earlier analysis of several hundred of the donors, some 180 million T cells yielded 117 million unique TCR beta sequences and around 280 Gb of sequence data. An early release covering some 640 HLA-typed donors comprised about 300 gigabases of sequencing data and approximately 85 million unique TCR sequences. Of the roughly 400 genotyped donors, 81% were placed in the genetic ancestry cluster associated with self-reported Caucasian donors. The study aimed to test whether signatures of past pathogen exposure could be identified by cataloging public T cell receptors. The study profiled the T cell repertoires of 666 subjects by immunosequencing and related them to cytomegalovirus serostatus. In addition to the first cohort of 666 subjects, a separate validation cohort of 130 or so different subjects was used. To predict cytomegalovirus infection status, the study combined high-throughput TCR immunosequencing, statistical association of individual TCRs with disease status, and machine learning. In a later analysis, previously published TCR beta repertoires from 550 to 750 donors were re-analyzed and high-resolution HLA genotyping was added so that TCR occurrence patterns could be studied. The later analysis used no new phenotypic data to find candidate immune exposures, relying instead on TCR beta sequences and their occurrence across donors. An earlier analysis of 587 of the donors used high-throughput TCR beta sequencing to judge whether each TCR beta V gene segment behaved as functional or pseudogenic. Alongside the repertoire data, information on donor age, sex, ethnicity and CMV serostatus was compiled. Genome-wide SNP genotypes for about three fifths of the roughly 670 donors were used in a later genetic analysis, which treated that subset as a discovery cohort. All discovery cohort repertoires had been generated on a single sequencing platform. HLA typing covered class I and class II loci at four-digit resolution. The number of typed donors differed by locus: about 620-640 for A, B, C, DRB1 and DQB1; some 500 for DQA1; over 600 for DPA1; and approximately 450 for DPB1. About five DR-DQ haplotypes were handled as single units for association and clustering, since linkage in the cohort was strong. Across 300 to 500 genotyped donors of the cohort, an average of roughly 200,000 unique TCR beta nucleotide sequences per donor were sequenced, and roughly a sixth of those sequences were non-productive.

Broad study findings and their caveats: In vitro tests confirmed that a few of the cytomegalovirus-associated TCR beta chains recognize cytomegalovirus antigens. A further reported finding was that TCR beta sequences accurately predicted the HLA-A and HLA-B alleles for most subjects in the first cohort. In a later analysis, some 17,000 TCR beta sequences were associated with specific HLA alleles at a false discovery rate of 0.05. According to a later analysis, parvovirus B19, influenza, CMV and Epstein-Barr virus appeared linked to several top co-occurrence clusters. A group of highly shared sequence variants was considered likely to be a technical artifact of the sequencing pipeline. V-gene and J-gene trimming of TCR beta chains was associated with a missense DCLRE1C variant in a later genetic analysis, and the association was replicated in an independent cohort. Because some donors lacked HLA typing at each locus, the association tests relied only on the typed subset. A later analysis found that most CMV-associated TCR beta chains appeared HLA-restricted, with HLA associations seemingly driven largely by CMV exposure. The authors suggested that the approach could potentially be extended to other disease states and immunological phenotypes. Because the 87-base-pair reads could not distinguish some IMGT-functional V segments, including TRBV6-2 and TRBV6-3, those segments were excluded. Immune exposure information for the cohort was limited to CMV serostatus. The study listed 150 to 200 TCR beta chains as associated with cytomegalovirus. When HLA alleles, especially DR and DQ, strongly co-occurred, TCR associations were difficult to assign to individual alleles. In an earlier analysis of approximately 590 of the donors, most TCR beta V segments appeared in productive rearrangements about 87% or about 30% of the time, broadly matching IMGT annotations. In this cohort, only TCR beta chains were sequenced, and detectable features were limited by the absence of alpha or paired-chain data. Roughly 17 rarely observed V segments, including chromosome 9 orphons, were excluded from the earlier analysis of approximately 600 of the donors because counts were too low. In a later analysis, HLA-associated TCR beta chains showed more clonal expansion and lower generation probabilities than non-associated chains that were equally common. Linkage disequilibrium might explain the correlated functional status among segregating V segments, but an unknown experimental factor could not be excluded. A later analysis found that TCR association rates varied across HLA loci, with DRB1 alleles showing the most associated TCRs and HLA-C alleles the fewest. Presence/absence analyses assumed roughly uniform sequencing depth across donors, an assumption that may not hold. Most TCR sequences were observed very rarely across donors, whereas some public TCRs were present in many individuals. Cytomegalovirus status was reported to be diagnosed by the classifier with high specificity and sensitivity in both the original and validation cohorts. A later genetic analysis reported fewer N-insertions in productive TCRs among donors in an Asian-associated ancestry cluster than the roughly 700-donor mean.

Reading from cysteine to phenylalanine, the CDR3 counts 11 amino acids. The sequence is cut down to CDR3 DNA, 33 bases in frame from base 1. V trim: 7 bases; J trim: 2 bases; unmatched bases: 1. The CDR1 and CDR2 encoded by the germline V gene are SQVTM and ANQGSEA. In total, more than 500 healthy bone marrow donors made up the cohort. At the time of sampling, every cohort member was nominally healthy, though immune exposures that went unrecorded were likely present. The donor was CMV seronegative and was included in the group of several hundred seronegative cohort members. A peripheral blood sample was provided by each donor, and peripheral blood mononuclear cells were used for TCR beta sequencing. The Qiagen DNeasy Blood Extraction Kit was used to extract genomic DNA from the blood cell samples. In the case of this clone: Its cognate antigen has yet to be identified.

The library was prepared using the immunoSEQ multiplex PCR assay. The multiplex PCR relied on a mix of 60 forward primers for TCR Vbeta segments and 13 reverse primers for TCR Jbeta segments. A multiplex PCR assay on genomic DNA amplified the CDR3 region of rearranged TCR beta genes. The Illumina HiSeq System was used to sequence the amplified TCR beta libraries as 87-base-pair reads. In the authors' own workflow: A later analysis counted 65 million to 90 million unique TCR beta chains across the 670 or so repertoires, and around 9.9 million of these chains were shared by at least two donors. Raw reads were error-corrected and collapsed into unique sequences by a nearest-neighbor algorithm in which closely related sequences were merged to remove PCR and sequencing errors. V, D and J gene segments were assigned by aligning CDR3 sequences to IMGT reference sequences. Each retained sequence needed at least a six-nucleotide match to both a V gene segment and a J gene segment. A rearrangement was called productive if the CDR3 had no stop codons and remained in frame with V and J, and every other rearrangement was called non-productive. Following IMGT convention, CDR3 was defined as the stretch from the second conserved V-encoded cysteine to the conserved J-encoded phenylalanine. In an earlier analysis of 550 to 650 of the donors, sequences lacking an unambiguous match to a single V gene segment were excluded. In an earlier analysis of almost 600 of the donors, a V segment was called functional when productive rearrangements were above 56.7%, and segregating when the standard deviation between donors exceeded 5%. A statistical classification framework was built for diagnosing cytomegalovirus status from the catalog of TCR beta chain sequences. In a later analysis, V and J genes were assigned by comparing TCR nucleotide sequences against IMGT/GENE-DB human TR gene sequences. A later analysis assigned CDR3 sequences and most-parsimonious VDJ recombination scenarios with the TCRdist pipeline. In a later analysis, every TCR beta chain was defined by the combination of its CDR3 amino acid sequence and its V-gene family, and reads without a unique V-gene family were dropped. To address suspected cross-contamination and a sequencing artifact, a later analysis removed several hundred highly shared, low-generation-probability nucleotide sequences. In a later analysis, a clonal expansion index was calculated for each public chain from normalized within-repertoire ranks of inferred template counts. Generation probabilities in a later analysis came from a VDJ recombination model fitted to out-of-frame rearrangements, and those results were checked against IGoR. In a later analysis, hypergeometric tests were used to score TCR-TCR, TCR-HLA and TCR-CMV co-occurrence, with a repertoire-size bias correction applied to TCR pairs. A later analysis estimated false discovery rates by permuting HLA or CMV assignments 20 times. A later analysis grouped co-occurring TCRs with DBSCAN, adding TCRdist sequence similarity when clustering within HLA-allele-positive subsets. Repertoires with fewer than 30,000 or more than 120,000 public chains, plus five repertoires with anomalous nucleotide sharing, were excluded from co-occurrence clustering. TCRdb took over this immuneACCESS table, retaining in-frame rearrangements with V and J assigned. Such tables are incomplete; in checked studies, under half of the missing clones stem from an unresolved V gene, and the remainder is unexplained. V and J calls and clone size are copied from that table; D and trimming were computed from the DNA. In this sample's table one finds around 70,000 clones. The ten largest clones represent 4.5% to 5% of the sample.

Sample: PBMCs. The clonotype comes from a man between 35 and 55 years old in good health and CMV-seronegative. This chain joins TRBV29-1 to TRBJ1-1, with 7 junctional bases fitting TRBD1. The CDR3 is CSGDSNTEAFF. In nucleotides, the sequence is TGCAGCGGGGACAGTAACACTGAAGCTTTCTTT.